This T cell receptor beta chain is drawn from a study of blood T cell repertoires in COVID-19. Sequenced by immunoSEQ multiplex PCR; TCRdb stores in-frame clones only, minus some. The sample shows 65,000 to 70,000 clones, approximately 84% of them seen only once. The CDR3 runs 14 residues. After removal of 3 bases from V and 3 bases from J, the junction contained 3 bases not matched to a gene. Germline V gene sequence: CDR1 MGHRA, CDR2 YSYEKL. The J gene is TRBJ2-7, the V gene TRBV4-1, with 9 bases lining up with TRBD1. Sequenced sample: peripheral blood. The TCR originated in a woman aged 55-69 years with acute or convalescent COVID-19. The CDR3 loop is CASSQRDRDYEQYF. The CDR3 coding sequence is TGCGCCAGCAGCCAGCGGGACAGGGACTACGAGCAGTACTTC.